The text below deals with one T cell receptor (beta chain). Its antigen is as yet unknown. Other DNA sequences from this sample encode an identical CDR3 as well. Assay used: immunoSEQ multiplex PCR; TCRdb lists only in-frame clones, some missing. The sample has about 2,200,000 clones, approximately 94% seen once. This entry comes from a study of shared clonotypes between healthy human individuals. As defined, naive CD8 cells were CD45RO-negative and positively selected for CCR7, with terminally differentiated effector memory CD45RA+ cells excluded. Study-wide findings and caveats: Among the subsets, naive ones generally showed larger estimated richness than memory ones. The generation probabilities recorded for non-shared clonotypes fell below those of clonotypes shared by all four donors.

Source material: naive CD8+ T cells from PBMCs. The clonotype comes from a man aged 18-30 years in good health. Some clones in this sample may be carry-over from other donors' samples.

The CDR3 region is CSARDGGELFF. CDR3 DNA: TGCAGTGCTCGGGACGGCGGGGAGCTGTTTTTT. The chain joins TRBV20-1 to TRBJ2-2; D may be TRBD1 or TRBD2 (5 bases each). This CDR3 has 11 residues. Between the trimmed V and J ends, which lost 5 bases and 7 bases, there was a span of 8 bases. Germline CDR1 reads DFQATT; CDR2 reads SNEGSKA (reference sequence).